The 9 T cell receptor beta chains reported below all come from one sample, sequenced in a study of T-cell reconstitution after alpha-beta-depleted transplantation in children. Unique molecular identifiers tagged the TCRbeta library. One entry per CDR3 protein, called by TCRdb with MiXCR from the PCR reads. The sample includes under 250,000 distinct CDR3 sequences, 20% to 30% seen only once; the top ten take roughly 5%. This material consisted of PBMCs, mostly from graft donor cells, taken 360 days after TCRalphabeta/CD19-depleted stem cell transplant. The receptors here all came from a female patient aged 2-9 years who had a stem cell transplant for congenital amegakaryocytic thrombocytopenia, so the T cells may come from the graft donor.

CDR3 sequence (DNA): TGTGCCAGCAGCGAGACCGGCGGGGGGGCCTTAGAGACCCAGTACTTC. Residues: CASSETGGGALETQYF. This rearrangement joins TRBV9 to TRBJ2-5; 9 nucleotides match TRBD2. This CDR3 is 16 amino acids long. V was clipped by 3 bases and J by 4 bases; unmatched bases: 10. Germline V gene data show CDR1 as SGDLS and CDR2 as YYNGEE.

The V and J genes are TRBV19 and TRBJ1-5; 7 nucleotides line up with TRBD1. V lost 5 bases to trimming and J lost 6 bases; unmatched junction nucleotides: 10. The CDR3 covers 15 residues. Germline V lookup: CDR1 LNHDA, CDR2 SQIVND (reference sequence). The CDR3 region has the DNA TGTGCCAGTAGTCCAAACAGGGGTGGAAGTCAGCCCCAGCATTTT. As protein: CASSPNRGGSQPQHF.

This clonotype has a handful of counts. This rearrangement joins TRBV2 to TRBJ1-4; D remains unclear. The CDR3 sequence is 12 residues long. In germline, CDR1 is SNHLY, CDR2 FYNNEI. The ends were cut back, 4 bases at V and 0 bases at J, with 0 bases in the middle. The CDR3 DNA reads TGTGCCAGCAGTGCAACTAATGAAAAACTGTTTTTT. It specifies CASSATNEKLFF.

This clonotype occurred a few times. V gene TRBV19 combines with J gene TRBJ1-4; tentative D call: TRBD1 (5 bases). Germline V lookup: CDR1 LNHDA, CDR2 SQIVND (reference sequence). V dropped 9 bases and J dropped 3 bases, with 11 bases sitting between them. CDR3 length equals 13 residues. The CDR3 region is CASSGRANEKLFF. The CDR3 bases are TGTGCCAGCAGCGGCAGGGCTAATGAAAAACTGTTTTTT.

V is TRBV30 and J is TRBJ2-3, with unresolved D. The germline CDR1 and CDR2 sequences are GTSNPN and SVGIG (reference sequence). V was pared by 0 bases and J by 0 bases, with 7 bases between. The CDR3 has 14 residues. The CDR3 DNA follows: TGTGCCTGGAGTGTCTTCCCTAGCACAGATACGCAGTATTTT. Its translation: CAWSVFPSTDTQYF.

This chain connects TRBV5-5 to TRBJ2-1, with a weak D call TRBD1 (6 bases). V was trimmed by 1 base and J by 6 bases, leaving 23 bases between them. This CDR3 region has 18 residues. The germline V gene has CDR1 SGHKS and CDR2 YYEKEE (reference sequence). The CDR3 is CASSLSLGARTALNEQFF. CDR3 nucleotides: TGTGCCAGCAGCTTGTCCCTGGGCGCTCGGACAGCGCTCAATGAGCAGTTCTTC.

J is TRBJ2-5 and V is TRBV20-1, with TRBD2 matching over 8 bases. The germline CDR1 and CDR2 sequences are DFQATT and SNEGSKA (reference sequence). The trim removed 0 bases at V and 5 bases at J, leaving 11 bases unmatched. The CDR3 runs 16 residues. The CDR3 protein is CSARDPLRGGRETQYF. In nucleotides, the CDR3 is TGCAGTGCTAGAGATCCCTTACGGGGGGGCCGTGAGACCCAGTACTTC.

The J gene is TRBJ2-2, the V gene TRBV19; no reliable D call. CDR1 is LNHDA and CDR2 is SQIVND in the germline V gene (reference sequence). The CDR3 is 14 residues long. Trimming left V 1 base short and J 3 bases short, with 6 bases between. The chain's CDR3 is CASSIGPHTGELFF. The CDR3, as DNA: TGTGCCAGTAGTATAGGCCCCCACACCGGGGAGCTGTTTTTT.

The genes are TRBV7-9 and TRBJ2-1; 7 bases are shared with TRBD2. J was trimmed by 8 bases and V by 2 bases; bases with no gene match: 9. The length of the CDR3 is 15 residues. The germline V gene has CDR1 SEHNR and CDR2 FQNEAQ (reference sequence). DNA for the CDR3: TGTGCCAGCAGCTTATGGAGTCTAGCGGACGATGAGCAGTTCTTC. Protein: CASSLWSLADDEQFF.